These 27 T cell receptor beta chains came from one sample sequenced in a study of T cell responses to AZD1222 COVID-19 vaccine. Some clones are missing from TCRdb's copy, which holds only in-frame ones; the method was immunoSEQ multiplex PCR. Counted here are about 130,000 clones, 70% to 90% occurring once; the ten biggest clones make up around 1.5%. Sample: peripheral blood, taken on day 0 of AZD1222 vaccination. The receptors originated from an adult in good health.

This clone came up a few times. This sequence joins TRBV5-4 and TRBJ2-7; D is perhaps TRBD2 (6 bases). There are 16 residues in the CDR3. Germline-derived CDR1 and CDR2 are SGHNT and YYREEE (reference sequence). Trimming cost V 4 bases and J 0 bases, with 17 bases left between them. This chain's CDR3 is CASSPLGGTGSYEQYF. The CDR3 bases are TGTGCCAGCAGCCCCCTAGGCGGGACGGGCTCCTACGAGCAGTACTTC. The full variable domain, its missing parts supplied by reference TRBV5-4 and TRBJ2-7, is ETGVTQSPTHLIKTRGQQVTLRCSSQSGHNTVSWYQQALGQGPQFIFQYYREEENGRGNFPPRFSGLQFPNYSSELNVNALELDDSALYLCASSPLGGTGSYEQYFGPGTRLTVT.

This clone was seen a single time. The chain combines TRBV6-5 with TRBJ2-7; 7 nucleotides line up with TRBD2. Germline trimming cut 2 bases from V and 3 bases from J; bases unmatched to any gene: 7. This CDR3 is built from 15 residues. Germline CDR1 and CDR2: MNHEY and SVGAGI. The CDR3 DNA sequence: TGTGCCAGCAGTTACCGGGACTACCCATTCTACGAGCAGTACTTC. Translation gives CASSYRDYPFYEQYF.

This clone was observed a single time. This sequence joins TRBV28 and TRBJ2-3; TRBD1 matches at 8 bases. V lost 5 bases to trimming and J lost 0 bases; unmatched junction nucleotides: 4. Germline CDR1 is MDHEN and CDR2 is SYDVKM. CDR3 length: 15 residues. The CDR3 region is CASSTQGASTDTQYF. The CDR3 DNA sequence: TGTGCCAGCAGTACCCAGGGGGCAAGCACAGATACGCAGTATTTT.

This chain connects TRBV27 to TRBJ1-1, with TRBD1 as a possible D gene (6 bases). This CDR3 spans 14 amino acids. V shed 7 bases and J shed 3 bases, with 15 bases lying between them. The germline gives CDR1 MNHEY, CDR2 SMNVEV (reference sequence). CDR3: CASTHTGLDTEAFF. DNA for the CDR3: TGTGCCAGCACCCACACAGGGTTGGACACTGAAGCTTTCTTT.

In this sample, this clone turned up a few times. This chain connects TRBV18 to TRBJ1-1; D unclear. V was clipped by 3 bases and J by 2 bases, with 19 bases between them. Per germline, CDR1 KGHSH and CDR2 LQKENI. The CDR3 contains 17 residues. The CDR3 DNA is TGTGCCAGCTCACCCTTGAGAGGGAGAGCGATAAACACTGAAGCTTTCTTT. This encodes CASSPLRGRAINTEAFF.

This sequence joins TRBV19 and TRBJ2-1, with TRBD2 identical over 14 bases. Germline V lookup: CDR1 LNHDA, CDR2 SQIVND (reference sequence). The CDR3 covers 19 residues. The junction had 13 bases not matched to a gene; V was cut back by 4 bases and J by 5 bases. CDR3 bases: TGTGCCAGTAGTAGGGGACTAGCGGGAGAAGGGCCCTGGAACAATGAGCAGTTCTTC. Translated, it gives CASSRGLAGEGPWNNEQFF.

The gene calls are TRBV6-5 and TRBJ2-2, with D perhaps TRBD1 (5 bases). Deletions cut 2 bases from V and 3 bases from J, with 7 bases between. This CDR3 has 14 amino acids. Germline V gene lookup returns CDR1 MNHEY and CDR2 SVGAGI. The CDR3 here is CASSYGRDTGELFF. CDR3 sequence (DNA): TGTGCCAGCAGTTACGGCAGGGACACCGGGGAGCTGTTTTTT.

The chain couples TRBV19 to TRBJ1-4, with unresolved D. Germline loops: CDR1 LNHDA, CDR2 SQIVND (reference sequence). The V and J ends lost 9 bases and 0 bases respectively, with 11 bases between them. The CDR3 extends over 14 amino acids. CDR3 sequence: CASSGETTNEKLFF. In nucleotides, the CDR3 is TGTGCCAGCAGTGGGGAGACAACTAATGAAAAACTGTTTTTT. Variable domain in full (rest from reference TRBV19 and TRBJ1-4): DGGITQSPKYLFRKEGQNVTLSCEQNLNHDAMYWYRQDPGQGLRLIYYSQIVNDFQKGDIAEGYSVSREKKESFPLTVTSAQKNPTAFYLCASSGETTNEKLFFGSGTQLSVL.

The rearrangement joins TRBV30 to TRBJ2-5; TRBD1 aligns across 8 bases. V shed 2 bases, J shed 2 bases, and the junction held 7 bases outside the gene matches. CDR3 length: 15 residues. Germline CDR1 GTSNPN, CDR2 SVGIG (reference sequence). In nucleotides, the CDR3 is TGTGCCTGGAGTAGTGGACAGGGCCTTCAAGAGACCCAGTACTTC. Its protein product is CAWSSGQGLQETQYF.

The gene calls are TRBV7-9 and TRBJ2-3; 8 nucleotides align to TRBD2. This CDR3 is built from 15 residues. J gave up 2 bases and V 5 bases, and 6 bases lay outside the gene matches. CDR1 and CDR2 from the germline V gene are SEHNR and FQNEAQ (reference sequence). Written as DNA, the CDR3 is TGTGCCAGCAGCCCGACGGGACTAGTCACAGATACGCAGTATTTT. This codes for CASSPTGLVTDTQYF.

The chain uses TRBV5-1 and TRBJ2-7; tentatively, D is TRBD1 (6 bases). The CDR3 is 13 residues long. V shed 0 bases and J shed 3 bases, with 7 bases lying between them. Germline V CDR1 and CDR2: SGHRS, YFSETQ. The CDR3 DNA sequence: TGCGCCAGCAGCTTGGGGACAGTCTACGAGCAGTACTTC. Translating it yields CASSLGTVYEQYF.

V is TRBV6-2 or TRBV6-3 and J is TRBJ2-5; 7 bases line up with TRBD2. The CDR3 totals 14 residues. The germline CDR1 and CDR2 sequences are MNHEY and SVGEGT. Losses at the gene ends were 2 bases for V and 5 bases for J; bases not matched to a gene: 5. CDR3 amino acids: CASSYGGGRETQYF. For the CDR3, the DNA is TGTGCCAGCAGTTACGGCGGGGGTCGGGAGACCCAGTACTTC.

J is TRBJ2-5 and V is TRBV7-2; no definite D call. V was pared by 6 bases and J by 2 bases, with 4 bases between. Germline V lookup: CDR1 SGHTA, CDR2 FQGNSA. CDR3 size: 11 residues. CDR3: CASSPQETQYF. CDR3 nucleotides: TGTGCCAGCAGTCCTCAAGAGACCCAGTACTTC. The full variable domain, in which reference TRBV7-2 and TRBJ2-5 provide the parts outside the CDR3, is GAGVSQSPSNKVTEKGKDVELRCDPISGHTALYWYRQSLGQGLEFLIYFQGNSAPDKSGLPSDRFSAERTGGSVSTLTIQRTQQEDSAVYLCASSPQETQYFGPGTRLLVL.

The J gene is TRBJ1-1, the V gene TRBV9; D is undetermined. The CDR3 length is 13 residues. CDR1 SGDLS and CDR2 YYNGEE come from the germline V gene. Trimming left V 5 bases short and J 4 bases short, with 12 bases between. The CDR3 loop reads CASSTGGGTEAFF. As DNA, the CDR3 is TGTGCCAGCAGTACGGGCGGCGGCACTGAAGCTTTCTTT.

As regards this clone: One junction end does not reproduce the germline sequence, and a read error may be involved. The V call is TRBV29-1, the J call TRBJ2-5; D may be TRBD1 (6 bases). The CDR3 extends over 11 amino acids. Germline V gene data show CDR1 as SQVTM and CDR2 as ANQGSEA. This CDR3 is CSVEKSRTVNF. CDR3 nucleotide sequence: TGCAGCGTTGAAAAGTCTCGGACAGTCAACTTC.

V and J are TRBV9 and TRBJ2-7; D possibly uses TRBD1 or TRBD2 (5 bases each). The V end lost 3 bases, the J end lost 6 bases, and 13 bases lay between the germline ends. This CDR3 has 13 residues. CDR1 SGDLS and CDR2 YYNGEE come from the germline V gene. The CDR3, as DNA: TGTGCCAGCAGCGAATGGGACGGAGCCGAGCAGTACTTC. It is translated as CASSEWDGAEQYF.

The CDR3 DNA reads TGTGCCAGCAGCTTTGACAGGCGGCCCAGGGGCAATCAGCCCCAGCATTTT. Translation: CASSFDRRPRGNQPQHF. The chain is built from TRBV9 and TRBJ1-5, with D perhaps TRBD1 (6 bases). Between the trimmed V and J ends, which lost 4 bases and 2 bases, there was a span of 19 bases. This CDR3 spans 17 amino acids. Germline-derived CDR1 and CDR2 are SGDLS and YYNGEE.

This clone was detected once. The chain employs TRBV6-5 and TRBJ1-1; D call uncertain. Germline CDR1 MNHEY, CDR2 SVGAGI. Trimming removed 6 bases from V and 4 bases from J, with 6 bases in between. The CDR3 totals 11 residues. The CDR3 protein is CASSPSTEAFF. The CDR3 DNA is TGTGCCAGCAGCCCCAGCACTGAAGCTTTCTTT.

This clone is a singleton in its sample. CDR3 protein: CASSDSAGQEAFF. The CDR3 region has the DNA TGTGCCAGCAGTGACTCGGCGGGACAGGAAGCTTTCTTT. The chain employs TRBV6-4 and TRBJ1-1; 7 nucleotides align to TRBD1. The CDR3 is made up of 13 amino acids. J was trimmed by 8 bases and V by 0 bases; bases with no gene match: 3. The V gene's germline CDR1 is MRHNA and CDR2 SNTAGT.

The V call is TRBV2, the J call TRBJ2-3; D is undetermined. The V gene's germline CDR1 is SNHLY and CDR2 FYNNEI. With 5 bases removed from V and 2 bases from J, the gap between germline ends came to 11 bases. This CDR3 is built from 14 residues. CDR3 nucleotide sequence: TGTGCCAGCAGTCTTGGATTCGCCACAGATACGCAGTATTTT. This translates into CASSLGFATDTQYF.

The rearrangement joins TRBV19 to TRBJ2-7; D remains ambiguous. V was trimmed by 2 bases and J by 4 bases, leaving 18 bases between them. The CDR3 runs to 16 residues. Germline V gives CDR1 LNHDA, CDR2 SQIVND (reference sequence). CDR3 DNA sequence: TGTGCCAGTAGTATATTCGGTCCACCCTATGTTTACGAGCAGTACTTC. Translated: CASSIFGPPYVYEQYF.

In its sample, this clone was seen once. The rearrangement joins TRBV27 to TRBJ1-1; a possible D gene is TRBD1 (5 bases). V was trimmed by 8 bases and J by 2 bases, leaving 15 bases between them. CDR1 and CDR2 from the germline V gene are MNHEY and SMNVEV (reference sequence). This CDR3 region has 14 residues. The CDR3 region is CASGLGVVNTEAFF. In DNA form, the CDR3 reads TGTGCCAGCGGCCTGGGGGTAGTTAACACTGAAGCTTTCTTT.

CDR3 DNA sequence: TGTGCCAGCAGTGACCGAGCGGGAATTCTCTACAATGAGCAGTTCTTC. This encodes CASSDRAGILYNEQFF. The V and J genes are TRBV6-4 and TRBJ2-1; 7 nucleotides align to TRBD2. Unmatched junction bases numbered 7, after V lost 2 bases and J lost 3 bases. Per germline, CDR1 MRHNA and CDR2 SNTAGT. CDR3 length equals 16 residues.

The CDR3 is CASSLGDSMQAFF. As DNA, the CDR3 is TGTGCCAGCAGCTTGGGGGACTCAATGCAAGCTTTCTTT. V and J are TRBV5-4 and TRBJ1-1; D is possibly TRBD1 (5 bases). Between the trimmed V and J ends, which lost 0 bases and 9 bases, there was a span of 12 bases. The CDR3 length is 13 residues. In germline, CDR1 is SGHNT, CDR2 YYREEE (reference sequence).

On this clone: At one end, the junction sequence differs from germline, possibly due to a read error. The genes are TRBV12-3 or TRBV12-4 and TRBJ1-4; no firm D call. The CDR3 has 13 amino acids. CDR3 sequence reads: CASSSFGQTQFHF. The CDR3 DNA sequence: TGTGCCAGCAGTTCTTTCGGCCAGACCCAATTTCATTTT.

The chain joins TRBV2 to TRBJ2-7; 7 nucleotides line up with TRBD1. The CDR3 runs 14 residues. Germline V gene sequence: CDR1 SNHLY, CDR2 FYNNEI. Trimming at V came to 5 bases and at J to 6 bases, leaving 10 bases not matched to a gene. The CDR3 bases are TGTGCCAGCAGTAGCACAGGGGTAGTTTCCGAGCAGTACTTC. Translating gives CASSSTGVVSEQYF.

The table lists this clone with a count of one. V gene TRBV30 combines with J gene TRBJ2-7; D tentatively reads TRBD1 or TRBD2 (5 bases each). This CDR3 has 13 amino acids. CDR1 and CDR2 from the germline V gene are GTSNPN and SVGIG (reference sequence). The germline V and J ends were trimmed by 8 bases and 0 bases, with 14 bases remaining between them. Written as DNA, the CDR3 is TGTGCCAGGGCCGGGACGGACTCCTACGAGCAGTACTTC. Translation: CARAGTDSYEQYF.